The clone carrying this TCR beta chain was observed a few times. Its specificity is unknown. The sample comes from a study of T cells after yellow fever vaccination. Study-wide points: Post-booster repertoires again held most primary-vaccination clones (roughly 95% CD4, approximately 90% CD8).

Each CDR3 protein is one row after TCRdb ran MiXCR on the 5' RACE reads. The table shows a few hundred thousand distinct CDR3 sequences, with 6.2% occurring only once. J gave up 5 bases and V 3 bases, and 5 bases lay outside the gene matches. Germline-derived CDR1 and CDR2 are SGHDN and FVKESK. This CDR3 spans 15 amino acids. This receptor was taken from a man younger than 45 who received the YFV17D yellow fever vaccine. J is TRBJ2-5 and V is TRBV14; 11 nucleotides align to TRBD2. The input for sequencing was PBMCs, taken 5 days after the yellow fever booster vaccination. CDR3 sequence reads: CASSHVAGGYETQYF. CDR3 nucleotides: TGTGCCAGCAGCCACGTAGCGGGAGGGTACGAGACCCAGTACTTC.